A selection of T cell receptor beta chains follows, all from one sample in a study of blood T cell repertoires in COVID-19. Sequencing was performed with immunoSEQ multiplex PCR; in TCRdb, only in-frame clones are kept and a portion is missing. The sample includes 140,000 or so clones, 84% of them seen just once. Sequenced: peripheral blood. The receptors were gathered from a human donor in a cohort sampled during active COVID-19. Each CDR3 is given with its conserved first and last residue. D genes are given only for firm matches. The listing skips clone size in some rows; elsewhere it reads once, few, many or a size class.

CASSHGTSGADTQYF TGCGCCAGCAGCCACGGGACTAGCGGGGCGGATACGCAGTATTTT TRBJ2-3 TRBD2 . TRBV4-1
CASSQRLGGGEKLFF TGTGCCAGCAGTCAACGACTCGGGGGGGGTGAAAAACTGTTTTTT TRBJ1-4 . . TRBV6-4
CASSIRGSGNTIYF TGTGCCAGTAGTATCAGGGGCTCTGGAAACACCATATATTTT TRBJ1-3 . . TRBV19
CASSLGTSGGETQYF TGCGCCAGCAGCTTAGGGACTAGCGGCGGCGAAACCCAGTACTTC TRBJ2-5 TRBD2 . TRBV5-1
CASSSTLDGGKYGYTF TGCGCCAGCAGCTCGACCCTGGACGGGGGGAAATATGGCTACACCTTC TRBJ1-2 . . TRBV5-1
CASSRTGFEPQHF TGTGCCAGCAGTCGGACAGGGTTTGAGCCCCAGCATTTT TRBJ1-5 TRBD1 . TRBV6-5
CASNPGTWENEQFF TGTGCCAGCAACCCCGGGACTTGGGAAAATGAGCAGTTCTTC TRBJ2-1 . . TRBV6-5
CASRGGSTGELFF TGCGCCAGCAGGGGGGGTAGCACCGGGGAGCTGTTTTTT TRBJ2-2 . . TRBV4-1
CASSLLAGPHNEQFF TGTGCCAGCTCACTACTAGCGGGGCCACACAATGAGCAGTTCTTC TRBJ2-1 TRBD2 . TRBV18
CASSPSGWDTNSYNEQFF TGTGCCAGCAGCCCTAGCGGTTGGGACACCAACTCCTACAATGAGCAGTTCTTC TRBJ2-1 . . TRBV11-3
CASSDPPGQGHGYTF TGTGCCAGCAGCGACCCCCCGGGACAGGGACATGGCTACACCTTC TRBJ1-2 TRBD1 . TRBV27
CASSFGTGGYNEQFF TGTGCCAGCAGTTTTGGGACAGGGGGCTACAATGAGCAGTTCTTC TRBJ2-1 TRBD1 . TRBV5-5
CASSETEGNTEAFF TGCGCCAGCAGTGAGACAGAAGGGAACACTGAAGCTTTCTTT TRBJ1-1 . . TRBV10-2
CASSQAKRGFNYEQYF TGCGCCAGCAGCCAAGCCAAACGGGGGTTCAACTACGAGCAGTACTTC TRBJ2-7 . . TRBV4-1
CASSFRGGGVNEQFF TGTGCCAGCAGCTTTCGGGGGGGCGGGGTCAATGAGCAGTTCTTC TRBJ2-1 TRBD2 . TRBV5-4
CASSEGAVYEQYF TGTGCCAGCAGTGAAGGGGCAGTCTACGAGCAGTACTTC TRBJ2-7 . . TRBV25-1
CATSTRHNSPLHF TGTGCCACCTCTACCCGACACAATTCACCCCTCCACTTT TRBJ1-6 . . TRBV19
CASSQDKGAANEQFF TGCGCCAGCAGCCAGGACAAGGGGGCGGCCAATGAGCAGTTCTTC TRBJ2-1 TRBD1 once TRBV4-1
CASGETGGSTEAFF TGTGCCAGCGGGGAGACAGGGGGCAGCACTGAAGCTTTCTTT TRBJ1-1 TRBD1 few TRBV5-4
CASSGFDRGKREKLFF TGTGCCAGCAGTGGCTTCGACAGGGGAAAGCGAGAAAAACTGTTTTTT TRBJ1-4 TRBD1 . TRBV6-1
CASSEQGAEETQYF TGCGCCAGCAGTGAACAGGGGGCGGAAGAGACCCAGTACTTC TRBJ2-5 TRBD1 . TRBV10-2
CASSGQGMNTEAFF TGTGCCAGCAGCGGTCAGGGGATGAACACTGAAGCTTTCTTT TRBJ1-1 . . TRBV6-5
CSGEITEAFF TGCAGCGGGGAGATCACTGAAGCTTTCTTT TRBJ1-1 . . TRBV29-1
CASSHSGGENTGELFF TGTGCCAGCAGCCATAGCGGGGGGGAGAACACCGGGGAGCTGTTTTTT TRBJ2-2 TRBD2 once TRBV5-5
CASSLGRGYGYTF TGTGCCAGCAGCTTGGGCAGGGGATATGGCTACACCTTC TRBJ1-2 . . TRBV5-6
CASSPGWKNGITEAFF TGTGCCAGCAGTCCGGGGTGGAAAAACGGAATCACTGAAGCTTTCTTT TRBJ1-1 . . TRBV27
CASGLGRSNTGELFF TGTGCTAGTGGTTTGGGGAGATCGAACACCGGGGAGCTGTTTTTT TRBJ2-2 . . TRBV12-5
CASSLDRGSYEQYF TGCGCCAGCAGCCTGGACAGGGGCTCCTACGAGCAGTACTTC TRBJ2-7 TRBD1 . TRBV4-1
CASSFGQAPNQPQHF TGTGCCAGCAGCTTCGGACAGGCACCCAATCAGCCCCAGCATTTT TRBJ1-5 TRBD1 . TRBV7-2
CASSGGVGTDTQYF TGTGCCAGCTCGGGGGGCGTGGGAACAGATACGCAGTATTTT TRBJ2-3 . . TRBV3-1/TRBV3-2
CASSSTGDSPLHF TGTGCCAGCAGTTCGACAGGGGATTCACCCCTCCACTTT TRBJ1-6 TRBD1 . TRBV6-4
CASTLGGVVTPRNGYTF TGTGCCAGCACCCTCGGGGGGGTGGTAACACCACGGAATGGCTACACCTTC TRBJ1-2 . . TRBV5-6
CASTLTGGGSPLHF TGTGCCAGTACCCTGACAGGGGGCGGGTCACCCCTCCACTTT TRBJ1-6 TRBD1 . TRBV19
CASSSRGIDQETQYF TGTGCCAGCAGTTCCCGAGGGATTGATCAAGAGACCCAGTACTTC TRBJ2-5 . . TRBV7-9
CASSLGAALGTGELFF TGTGCCAGCAGCTTAGGGGCAGCACTAGGGACCGGGGAGCTGTTTTTT TRBJ2-2 . . TRBV7-2
CASSELAGGGETQYF TGTGCCAGCAGTGAATTAGCGGGGGGCGGCGAGACCCAGTACTTC TRBJ2-5 TRBD2 . TRBV2
CASSLAGKGTDTQYF TGTGCCAGCAGCTTAGCTGGGAAGGGGACAGATACGCAGTATTTT TRBJ2-3 . . TRBV11-3
CATQRGRGNQPQHF TGTGCCACCCAAAGGGGTCGGGGCAATCAGCCCCAGCATTTT TRBJ1-5 . . TRBV6-5
CASSIAVGAAYTEAFF TGTGCCAGTAGTATAGCGGTGGGGGCAGCTTACACTGAAGCTTTCTTT TRBJ1-1 . once TRBV19
CASSLAASTEAFF TGTGCCAGCAGCTTGGCTGCCAGCACTGAAGCTTTCTTT TRBJ1-1 . . TRBV5-6
CASSLVASGGIEQYF TGTGCCAGCAGCTTAGTCGCTAGCGGGGGTATCGAGCAGTACTTC TRBJ2-7 TRBD2 . TRBV5-4